These 12 T cell receptor beta chains were sequenced from one sample in a study of identifying expanded T cells in peripheral blood. The assay was immunoSEQ multiplex PCR, and TCRdb's table has in-frame clones only and misses some. The profile covers tens of thousands of clones, with more than 70% appearing a single time and 15% to 20% taken by the ten largest. Specimen: blood. These receptors originate from a person between 18 and 75 years old in good health.

This clone has only a few counts. CDR3 nucleotides: TGTGCCAGCACCGGGGGAGGGGTCCACGAGCAGTACTTC. This codes for CASTGGGVHEQYF. The rearrangement links TRBV27 to TRBJ2-7; 7 nucleotides align to TRBD2. The V gene end was trimmed by 7 bases and the J gene end by 5 bases; junction bases not matched to a gene: 8. CDR1 and CDR2 (germline): MNHEY, SMNVEV (reference sequence). This CDR3 region has 13 residues.

The chain employs TRBV6-5 and TRBJ2-2; 8 positions agree with TRBD2. J lost 5 bases, V lost 10 bases, and 9 bases had no gene match. There are 14 residues in the CDR3. Germline CDR1 MNHEY, CDR2 SVGAGI. The CDR3 reads CATARAGETGELFF. CDR3 DNA sequence: TGTGCCACGGCTCGAGCGGGGGAAACCGGGGAGCTGTTTTTT.

The rearrangement joins TRBV11-2 to TRBJ2-3, with D possibly TRBD2 on 6 matching bases. Trimming stripped 3 bases from V and 0 bases from J, with 16 bases between. There are 17 residues in the CDR3. Germline V CDR1 and CDR2: SGHAT, FQNNGV. CDR3 in amino acids: CASSLRGSPTSTDTQYF. The DNA of the CDR3 is TGTGCCAGCAGCTTGCGGGGCTCTCCGACCAGCACAGATACGCAGTATTTT.

This clone was observed a few times. The rearrangement links TRBV5-6 to TRBJ2-4; 7 bases are shared with TRBD2. This CDR3 is built from 13 residues. Germline V gives CDR1 SGHDT, CDR2 YYEEEE. V gave up 4 bases and J gave up 9 bases; unmatched junction bases: 7. The CDR3 region is CASSRPGGGIQYF. CDR3 bases: TGTGCCAGCAGCCGCCCGGGGGGAGGCATTCAGTACTTC.

The gene calls are TRBV27 and TRBJ2-3; TRBD2 matches at 8 bases. The CDR3 runs 14 residues. The V segment lost 4 bases and the J segment 2 bases; nucleotides outside the gene matches: 2. Germline V gene sequence: CDR1 MNHEY, CDR2 SMNVEV (reference sequence). The CDR3 nucleotides read TGTGCCAGCAGTTACGGGGGGGCCACAGATACGCAGTATTTT. This encodes CASSYGGATDTQYF.

The chain combines TRBV6-5 with TRBJ1-4, with D tentatively TRBD1 (6 bases). The CDR3 runs 14 residues. Trimming shortened V by 6 bases and J by 3 bases, and 11 bases separated the two germline ends. The germline V gene has CDR1 MNHEY and CDR2 SVGAGI. The CDR3 loop is CASRTQGSNEKLFF. The CDR3 DNA reads as TGTGCCAGCAGGACACAGGGTTCTAATGAAAAACTGTTTTTT.

The CDR3 protein is CASSARQNEQFF. The DNA of the CDR3 is TGTGCCAGCAGCGCACGACAGAATGAGCAGTTCTTC. The chain recombines TRBV2 with TRBJ2-1; D perhaps matches TRBD1 (5 bases). The CDR3 length is 12 residues. Trimming took 6 bases from V and 7 from J, leaving 10 bases between them. Germline CDR1 and CDR2: SNHLY and FYNNEI.

The rearrangement links TRBV11-2 to TRBJ2-4, with 11 bases matching TRBD2. The J segment lost 3 bases and the V segment lost 5 bases, leaving 3 bases of the junction unmatched. Germline assignment: CDR1 SGHAT and CDR2 FQNNGV. The CDR3 runs 15 residues. The CDR3 bases are TGTGCCAGCAGCACGACTAGCGGGGTCAAAAACATTCAGTACTTC. Encoded protein: CASSTTSGVKNIQYF. The variable domain in full, with the rest retrieved from reference TRBV11-2 and TRBJ2-4, is EAGVAQSPRYKIIEKRQSVAFWCNPISGHATLYWYQQILGQGPKLLIQFQNNGVVDDSQLPKDRFSAERLKGVDSTLKIQPAKLEDSAVYLCASSTTSGVKNIQYFGAGTRLSVL.

This clone was found once. The rearrangement uses TRBV9 and TRBJ2-7; 9 bases fit TRBD2. Germline assignment: CDR1 SGDLS and CDR2 YYNGEE. This CDR3 has 15 residues. V was clipped by 4 bases and J by 3 bases; unmatched bases: 8. CDR3 nucleotide sequence: TGTGCCAGCAGCCCCAGGGGACTAGCAGTCTACGAGCAGTACTTC. The encoded protein is CASSPRGLAVYEQYF.

This chain connects TRBV4-3 to TRBJ1-2, with 8 bases identical to TRBD1. Germline CDR1 LGHNA, CDR2 YSLEER. Trimming took 2 bases from V and 0 from J; bases not matched to a gene: 2. The CDR3 loop spans 15 amino acids. In DNA, the CDR3 is TGCGCCAGCAGCCAACAGGACAGGGCTAACTATGGCTACACCTTC. Translating it yields CASSQQDRANYGYTF.

The CDR3 bases are TGTGCCAGCAGCCAATCGTTTATGGGACAGTCTAGCAATCAGCCCCAGCATTTT. As protein: CASSQSFMGQSSNQPQHF. The gene calls are TRBV16 and TRBJ1-5; 7 nucleotides align to TRBD1. CDR3 length: 18 amino acids. Germline loops: CDR1 KGHSY, CDR2 FQNENV. J lost 0 bases, V lost 0 bases, and 8 bases had no gene match.

The rearrangement uses TRBV18 and TRBJ1-3; unclear D gene. The CDR3 contains 19 residues. Germline CDR1 is KGHSH and CDR2 is LQKENI. V dropped 4 bases and J dropped 0 bases, with 22 bases sitting between them. The CDR3 DNA reads TGTGCCAGCTCACGCTTATTCCCGGGCAAGACCAGCTCTGGAAACACCATATATTTT. Amino acids: CASSRLFPGKTSSGNTIYF.